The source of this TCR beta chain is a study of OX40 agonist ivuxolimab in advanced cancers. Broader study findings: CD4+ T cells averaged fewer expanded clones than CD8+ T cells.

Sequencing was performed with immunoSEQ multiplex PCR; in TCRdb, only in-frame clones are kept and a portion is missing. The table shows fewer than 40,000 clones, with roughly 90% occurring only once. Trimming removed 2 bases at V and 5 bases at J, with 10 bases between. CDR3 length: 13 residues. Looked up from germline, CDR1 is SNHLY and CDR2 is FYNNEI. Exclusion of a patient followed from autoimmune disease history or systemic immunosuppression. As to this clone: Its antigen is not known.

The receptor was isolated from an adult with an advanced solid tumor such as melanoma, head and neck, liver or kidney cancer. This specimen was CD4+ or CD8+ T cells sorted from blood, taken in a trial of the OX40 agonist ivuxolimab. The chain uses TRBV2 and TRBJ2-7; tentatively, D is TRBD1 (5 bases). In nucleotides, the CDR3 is TGTGCCAGCAGTGAACCCAGGGATGACGAGCAGTACTTC. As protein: CASSEPRDDEQYF. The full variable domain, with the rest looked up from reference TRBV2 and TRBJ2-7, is EPEVTQTPSHQVTQMGQEVILRCVPISNHLYFYWYRQILGQKVEFLVSFYNNEISEKSEIFDDQFSVERPDGSNFTLKIRSTKLEDSAMYFCASSEPRDDEQYFGPGTRLTVT.